This T cell receptor (beta chain) originates from a study of blood T cell repertoires in COVID-19. The germline CDR1 and CDR2 sequences are SGHRS and YFSETQ. The CDR3 length is 13 residues. The V and J ends lost 4 bases and 8 bases respectively, with 15 bases between them. Clones were sequenced by immunoSEQ multiplex PCR, and TCRdb holds only the in-frame ones, with some missing. The sample yields 200,000 to 250,000 clones, roughly 91% seen once. This chain links TRBV5-1 with TRBJ1-2; possible D gene TRBD1, 6 bases. The sequence derives from a woman younger than 45 who had recovered from COVID-19. What was sequenced was PBMCs or T cells enriched from blood (not recorded which). CDR3 nucleotide sequence: TGCGCCAGCAGCCTGCGGGGGGCTCGGGGCTACACCTTC. Amino acids: CASSLRGARGYTF.